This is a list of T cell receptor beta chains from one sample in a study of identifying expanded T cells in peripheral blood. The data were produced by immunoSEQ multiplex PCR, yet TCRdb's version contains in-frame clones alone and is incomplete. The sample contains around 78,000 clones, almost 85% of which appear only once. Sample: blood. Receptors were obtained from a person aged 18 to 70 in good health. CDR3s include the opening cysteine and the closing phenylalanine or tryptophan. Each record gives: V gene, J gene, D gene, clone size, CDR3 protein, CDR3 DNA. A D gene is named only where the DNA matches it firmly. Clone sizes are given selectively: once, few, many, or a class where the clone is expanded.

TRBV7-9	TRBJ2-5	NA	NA	CASSLHGAQETQYF	TGTGCCAGCAGCCTCCACGGGGCTCAAGAGACCCAGTACTTC
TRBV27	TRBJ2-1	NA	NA	CASSLGVYNEQFF	TGTGCCAGCAGTTTGGGGGTATACAATGAGCAGTTCTTC
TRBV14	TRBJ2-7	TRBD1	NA	CASSRWDSYEQYF	TGTGCCAGCAGCCGGTGGGACAGCTACGAGCAGTACTTC
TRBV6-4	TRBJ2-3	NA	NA	CASSRLGRPTDTQYF	TGTGCCAGCAGCAGACTAGGCCGCCCCACAGATACGCAGTATTTT
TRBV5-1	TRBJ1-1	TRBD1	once	CASSLDRGMTEAFF	TGCGCCAGCAGCTTGGACAGGGGGATGACTGAAGCTTTCTTT
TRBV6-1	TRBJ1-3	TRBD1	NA	CASSALGQGAVNSGNTIYF	TGTGCCAGCAGTGCTCTGGGACAGGGGGCCGTCAACTCTGGAAACACCATATATTTT
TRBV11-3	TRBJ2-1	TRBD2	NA	CASSLDGGRMDNEQFF	TGTGCCAGCAGCTTAGATGGCGGGAGAATGGACAATGAGCAGTTCTTC
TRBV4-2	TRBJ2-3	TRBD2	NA	CASSQERREVPLTDTQYF	TGTGCCAGCAGCCAAGAACGGCGGGAGGTCCCTCTCACAGATACGCAGTATTTT
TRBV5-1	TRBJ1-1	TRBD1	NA	CASSFQGAVNTEAFF	TGCGCCAGCAGCTTCCAGGGGGCTGTGAACACTGAAGCTTTCTTT
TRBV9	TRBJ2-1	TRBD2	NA	CASSVDASGRAFGNEQFF	TGTGCCAGCAGCGTAGACGCTAGCGGGAGGGCTTTTGGCAATGAGCAGTTCTTC
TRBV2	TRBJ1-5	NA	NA	CASKTGVGNQPQHF	TGTGCCAGCAAGACAGGAGTGGGCAATCAGCCCCAGCATTTT
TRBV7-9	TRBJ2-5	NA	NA	CASSLAGVETQYF	TGTGCCAGCAGCTTGGCAGGGGTAGAGACCCAGTACTTC
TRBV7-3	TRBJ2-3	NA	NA	CASSPGGRGSTDTQYF	TGTGCCAGCAGCCCGGGCGGGCGGGGCAGCACAGATACGCAGTATTTT
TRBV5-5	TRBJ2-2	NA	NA	CASSQTTQTGELFF	TGTGCCAGCAGCCAAACAACTCAGACCGGGGAGCTGTTTTTT